The present T cell receptor beta chain was sequenced within a study of CD8+CD57+ T cells in acquired aplastic anemia. Study overall: On average, sorted CD4+ and CD8+ cells gave 2.5 to 4 ug of DNA.

Trimming cost V 5 bases and J 5 bases; bases outside gene matches: 10. There are 16 residues in the CDR3. CDR1 and CDR2 from the germline V gene are SNHLY and FYNNEI. CDR3 and TCR beta VDJ profiling relied on genomic DNA as the template. In TCRdb, the reads were re-called with MiXCR into one record per CDR3 protein. The table shows a few hundred thousand distinct CDR3 sequences, with 45% to 70% occurring only once. Notes on the study in general: Under 35 was the count of CD8+ CDR3 sequences that patients shared with controls. Patients versus controls showed no significant CD8+ Simpson's diversity difference.

This clonotype was seen ten or more times. What it binds is not known. The specimen was sorted CD4+, CD8+, or CD8+CD57+ T cells (not recorded which) from PBMCs. The TCR sequence derives from a human donor with severe aplastic anemia or a healthy control (not recorded which). The J gene is TRBJ2-3, the V gene TRBV2, with TRBD1 identical over 10 bases. This CDR3 is CASSPIYDRGQDTQYF. The CDR3, as DNA: TGTGCCAGCAGTCCAATATACGACAGGGGGCAAGATACGCAGTATTTT.